This T cell receptor beta chain was retrieved from a study of blood T cell repertoires in COVID-19. About the research overall: Spain, Italy and the United States supplied samples that represented acute and convalescent COVID-19. The analysed material was cDNA or gDNA that came from T cells, B-cell-depleted T cells, or PBMCs.

From germline, CDR1 is SEHNR and CDR2 FQNEAQ (reference sequence). This CDR3 is 15 amino acids long. Trimming pared 1 base from V and 8 bases from J, leaving 17 bases between. How the authors handled the data: By means of reference gene primer amplification, nucleated cell counts were estimated. Measured with immunoSEQ multiplex PCR; TCRdb has only the in-frame clones, and not every one. V and J calls plus clone size are reproduced from that table; the DNA served to infer D and trimming. The sample lists 150,000 to 200,000 clones, around four fifths seen once, with roughly 5.1% in the top ten. The sample comprised peripheral blood. V is TRBV7-9 and J is TRBJ2-5; D gene unclear. The clonotype comes from a woman in her thirties with acute or convalescent COVID-19. As DNA, the CDR3 is TGTGCCAGCAGCTTAGAAACCCAGGCCAAGGCAACCCAGTACTTC. Translated, it gives CASSLETQAKATQYF. The complete variable domain, with remaining parts taken from reference TRBV7-9 and TRBJ2-5, reads DTGVSQNPRHKITKRGQNVTFRCDPISEHNRLYWYRQTLGQGPEFLTYFQNEAQLEKSRLLSDRFSAERPKGSFSTLEIQRTEQGDSAMYLCASSLETQAKATQYFGPGTRLLVL.